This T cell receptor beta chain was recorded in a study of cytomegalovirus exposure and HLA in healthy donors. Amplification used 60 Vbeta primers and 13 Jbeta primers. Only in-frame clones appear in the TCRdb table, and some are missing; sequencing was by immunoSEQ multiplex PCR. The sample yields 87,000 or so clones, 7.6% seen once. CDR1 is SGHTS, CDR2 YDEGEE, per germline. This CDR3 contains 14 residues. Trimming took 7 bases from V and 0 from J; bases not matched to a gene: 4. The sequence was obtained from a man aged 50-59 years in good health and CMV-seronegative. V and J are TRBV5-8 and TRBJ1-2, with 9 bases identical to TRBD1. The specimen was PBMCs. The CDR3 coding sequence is TGTGCCAGCGCTCGGACAGGGGCTAACTATGGCTACACCTTC. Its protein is CASARTGANYGYTF.